Below, one T cell receptor beta chain is given with its context. Sequencing used immunoSEQ multiplex PCR; TCRdb keeps in-frame clones, though not all of them. The table shows over 10,000 clones, with around nine tenths occurring only once. The sample comes from a study of T cell changes during pregnancy in multiple sclerosis. Trimming removed 5 bases from V and 6 bases from J; junction bases left unmatched: 4. Germline V gene sequence: CDR1 SGHTA, CDR2 FQGTGA. The CDR3 runs 13 residues. The J gene is TRBJ1-1, the V gene TRBV7-3, with 9 bases aligning to TRBD1. Source: CD8+ T cells from peripheral blood mononuclear cells, taken in the first trimester of pregnancy. The source of this sequence is a female donor with multiple sclerosis, enrolled in a pregnancy study. The CDR3, as DNA: TGTGCCAGCAGCGAACAGGGGGCAGCTGAAGCTTTCTTT. This sequence encodes CASSEQGAAEAFF.